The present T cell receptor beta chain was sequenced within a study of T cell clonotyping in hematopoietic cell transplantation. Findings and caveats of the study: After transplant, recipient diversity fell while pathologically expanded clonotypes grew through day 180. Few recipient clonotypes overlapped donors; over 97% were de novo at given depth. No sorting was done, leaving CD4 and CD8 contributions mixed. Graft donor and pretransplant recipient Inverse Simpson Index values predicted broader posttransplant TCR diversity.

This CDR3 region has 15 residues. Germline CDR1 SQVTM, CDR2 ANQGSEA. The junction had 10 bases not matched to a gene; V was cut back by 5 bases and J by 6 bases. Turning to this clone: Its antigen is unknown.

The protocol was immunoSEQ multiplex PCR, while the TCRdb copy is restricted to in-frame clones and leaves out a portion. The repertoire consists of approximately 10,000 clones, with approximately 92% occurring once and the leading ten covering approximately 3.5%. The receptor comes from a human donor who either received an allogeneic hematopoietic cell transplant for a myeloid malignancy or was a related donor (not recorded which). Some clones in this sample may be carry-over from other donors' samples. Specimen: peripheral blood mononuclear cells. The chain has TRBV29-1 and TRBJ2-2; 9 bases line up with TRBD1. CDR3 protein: CSVTSGQGIAGELFF. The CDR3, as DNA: TGCAGCGTTACGTCAGGACAGGGGATAGCCGGGGAGCTGTTTTTT.